These T cell receptor beta chains were read from a single sample in a study of T cells in Graves' hyperthyroidism and ophthalmopathy. Each CDR3 protein gets one entry after TCRdb re-called the multiplex PCR reads with MiXCR. The table lists about 620,000 distinct CDR3 sequences, roughly 16% of them singletons, with approximately 3.9% in the top ten. The sample comprised blood. These receptors were taken from a woman aged 25 to 39 with Graves' hyperthyroidism. Both conserved end residues are part of each CDR3. The D gene is left open where the match is weak. A clone size is listed for some rows: how often the clone was seen (once, few, many), or a class if it is expanded.

J | size | V | D | DNA | CDR3
TRBJ2-2 | - | TRBV6-1 | TRBD2 | TGTGCCAGCAGTGTTCGAGGGGAGGGGATTGTAACTGGGACCGGGGAGCTGTTTTTT | CASSVRGEGIVTGTGELFF
TRBJ2-1 | many | TRBV7-9 | TRBD2 | TGTGCCAGCAGCCCAGCGGGAGGGGAGCAGTTCTTC | CASSPAGGEQFF
TRBJ1-3 | - | TRBV5-1 | - | TGCGCCAGCAGCTTGGAGGGGGGGCAAGGTGACACCATATATTTT | CASSLEGGQGDTIYF
TRBJ2-1 | many | TRBV6-2/TRBV6-3 | - | TGTGCCTGTTCACTCTTCAGGGACAATGAGCAGTTCTTC | CACSLFRDNEQFF
TRBJ2-1 | - | TRBV6-2/TRBV6-3 | TRBD2 | TGTGCCAGCCATCCACTAGCGTACAATGAGCAGTTCTTC | CASHPLAYNEQFF
TRBJ2-2 | few | TRBV5-1 | TRBD2 | TGCGCCAGCAGCTTCAGTGCTAGCGGGAACACCGGGGAGCTGTTTTTT | CASSFSASGNTGELFF
TRBJ1-5 | few | TRBV6-1 | - | TGTGCCAGCAGTGAAGGCTGGACCAATCAGCCCCAGCATTTT | CASSEGWTNQPQHF
TRBJ2-1 | - | TRBV7-9 | TRBD2 | TGTGCCAGCAGCGTAGACAGCCCTCACAGTAGCGGGAGGATGTACAATGAGCAGTTCTTC | CASSVDSPHSSGRMYNEQFF
TRBJ1-5 | few | TRBV27 | - | TGTGCCAGCAGTTTGGCCGCCAGCAATCAGCCCCAGCATTTT | CASSLAASNQPQHF
TRBJ2-1 | many | TRBV6-1 | TRBD2 | TGTGCCAGCAGGGGTCTGGGGGATAGCGGGATCTGGAGCTCCTACAATGAGCAGTTCTTC | CASRGLGDSGIWSSYNEQFF
TRBJ2-7 | - | TRBV29-1 | - | TGCAACGTTCGGGGGAGCAGCTACGAGCAGTACTTC | CNVRGSSYEQYF
TRBJ2-6 | few | TRBV6-5 | - | TGTGCCAGCAGTTCATACTCTGGGGCCAACGTCCTGACTTTC | CASSSYSGANVLTF
TRBJ2-7 | few | TRBV20-1 | - | TGCAGTGCTAGAGGAGTTTACGACCCTTACGAGCAGTACTTC | CSARGVYDPYEQYF
TRBJ2-7 | few | TRBV9 | TRBD2 | TGTGCCAGCAGCGTGGGACTAGCGGGAGGGGCCTCCTACGAGCAGTACTTC | CASSVGLAGGASYEQYF
TRBJ2-1 | many | TRBV2 | TRBD2 | TGTGCCAGCAGTTCCGCTCTAGCGGGGGACTCCTACAATGAGCAGTTCTTC | CASSSALAGDSYNEQFF
TRBJ1-2 | many | TRBV12-3/TRBV12-4 | - | TGTGCCAGCAGTCCTCGACAGAGTTATGGCTACACCTTC | CASSPRQSYGYTF
TRBJ2-3 | many | TRBV7-2 | - | TGTGCCAGCAGAACCCTGGTTGGGGATACGCAGTATTTT | CASRTLVGDTQYF
TRBJ2-5 | - | TRBV19 | - | TGTGCCAGTAAGCTTTTGGCTGCGGGAAAAGAGACCCAGTACTTC | CASKLLAAGKETQYF
TRBJ1-1 | many | TRBV6-1 | - | TGTGCCAGCAGTGAACTTGGACTTATGAACACTGAAGCTTTCTTT | CASSELGLMNTEAFF
TRBJ1-1 | many | TRBV28 | - | TGTGCCAGCAGTCAACCTCAGACAGAATTGAACACTGAAGCTTTCTTT | CASSQPQTELNTEAFF
TRBJ2-7 | many | TRBV2 | - | TGTGCCAGCAGGGCTGGCGAGCAGTACTTC | CASRAGEQYF
TRBJ1-5 | - | TRBV28 | TRBD1 | TGTGCCAGCAGTTTCGGGACAGGGGGCGGTCAGCCCCAGCATTTT | CASSFGTGGGQPQHF
TRBJ2-7 | few | TRBV12-5 | TRBD2 | TGTGCTAGTGGTTCCCCGGGACTAGCAAACGAGCAGTACTTC | CASGSPGLANEQYF
TRBJ2-5 | many | TRBV12-3/TRBV12-4 | - | TGTGCCAGCAGTTTATATAGGAGGGAGACCCAGTACTTC | CASSLYRRETQYF
TRBJ1-2 | few | TRBV4-1 | TRBD1 | TGCGCCAGCAGCCAAGTAGGGGACAGGGGATATGGCTACACCTTC | CASSQVGDRGYGYTF
TRBJ1-2 | many | TRBV28 | - | TGTGCCAGCAGCCAGGGGACCATCCCACATGGCTACACCTTC | CASSQGTIPHGYTF
TRBJ2-3 | - | TRBV11-2 | TRBD1 | TGTGCCAGCAGCCAAGCGGACAGGGTCACAGATACGCAGTATTTT | CASSQADRVTDTQYF
TRBJ1-1 | - | TRBV9 | - | TGTGCCAGCAGCGTAGACGGGGTAGTGTACACTGAAGCTTTCTTT | CASSVDGVVYTEAFF
TRBJ2-5 | many | TRBV6-1 | - | TGTGCCAGCAGGCTACAAACAACCCGAGGGCCAGAGACCCAGTACTTC | CASRLQTTRGPETQYF
TRBJ2-7 | many | TRBV11-3 | - | TGTGCCAGCAGCTTACTCAAACCCTACGAGCAGTACTTC | CASSLLKPYEQYF
TRBJ2-1 | - | TRBV5-1 | TRBD2 | TGCGCCAGCAGCTTGGTGGCGGTGTCTAGCGGGAAGAAGGTAGATGAGCAGTTCTTC | CASSLVAVSSGKKVDEQFF
TRBJ1-6 | - | TRBV6-1 | - | TGTGCCAGCAGTGCAGGGACAACCCGAAATAATTCACCCCTCCACTTT | CASSAGTTRNNSPLHF